This T cell receptor beta chain derives from a study of graft-versus-host responses after intestinal transplantation. Overall study: Recipients received multivisceral, liver-intestinal, or isolated intestinal transplants. Whole-study findings and limits: Graft-donor T cell macrochimerism coincided with high graft-versus-host to host-versus-graft clonal ratios in allografts.

J lost 6 bases, V lost 4 bases, and 4 bases had no gene match. The germline CDR1 and CDR2 sequences are SGHDN and FVKESK. The CDR3 sequence is 13 residues long. With regard to this clone: What it recognizes is unknown.

Produced via immunoSEQ multiplex PCR; TCRdb's table is partial and in-frame only. The repertoire has fewer than 110,000 clones, approximately 88% of them found once; the top ten carry 0.71%. This TCR derives from a human donor who was the organ donor for an intestinal transplant. V is TRBV14 and J is TRBJ2-3, with 7 nucleotides matching TRBD1. This sample comprised unstimulated CD4+ T cells sorted from spleen or lymph node cells, obtained before transplant. As DNA, the CDR3 is TGTGCCAGCAGCCCACAGGGGACCGATACGCAGTATTTT. The encoded protein is CASSPQGTDTQYF.